This TCR beta chain comes out of a study of cytomegalovirus exposure and HLA in healthy donors. Study information: A prior analysis found more than 90 million unique TCR beta sequences from 170 million or so T cells.

V was trimmed by 1 base and J by 2 bases, leaving 15 bases between them. In germline, CDR1 is MGHRA, CDR2 YSYEKL. This CDR3 is built from 16 residues. PCR used 60 Vbeta primers and 13 Jbeta primers. The repertoire was sequenced with immunoSEQ multiplex PCR; TCRdb's copy has only in-frame clones and lacks some. Of 75,000 to 100,000 clones listed, 65% to 85% were seen once; the top ten hold 15% to 20%. Study findings and constraints: Later, an analysis showed that TCR beta chains associated with HLA were more clonally expanded than others that were equally common. Segments of the TCR beta V type were, in most cases, productive about 87% or about 30% of the time in an earlier analysis.

Worth noting for this clone: The antigen remains undetermined.

The rearrangement links TRBV4-1 to TRBJ2-7; a possible D gene is TRBD1 (6 bases). Specimen: PBMCs. The origin of this receptor is a woman aged 55-70 years in good health and CMV-seropositive. CDR3 loop: CASSQGRQVKPYEQYF. The CDR3 DNA sequence: TGCGCCAGCAGCCAAGGGAGACAGGTCAAGCCCTACGAGCAGTACTTC.